These 23 T cell receptor beta chains were sequenced from one sample in a study of T cells in women clearing cervical HPV infection. Only in-frame clones appear in the TCRdb table, and some are missing; sequencing was by immunoSEQ multiplex PCR. This sample's table has around 28,000 clones. The sequencing input was blood buffy coat. The receptors derive from a woman aged 18-70 years with a cervical HPV16 infection that either progressed to CIN3+ or cleared (not recorded which).

To note about this clone: With the read ending 3 residues before the CDR3 end, the germline J gene is used to fill in that end. The rearrangement joins TRBV5-6 to TRBJ2-5, with D perhaps TRBD1 (6 bases). CDR3 size: 15 residues. V lost 3 bases and J 5 bases, leaving 17 bases between the germline ends. Germline V gives CDR1 SGHDT, CDR2 YYEEEE. Incomplete CDR3 DNA: TGTGCCAGCAGCTCCCTGAACAGGGTCGGGGAGACC. Translating gives CASSSLNRVGET. The full CDR3 sequence reads CASSSLNRVGETQYF.

Details on this clone: The read falls 3 residues short of the CDR3 end, and the missing part is taken from the germline J gene. The chain has TRBV7-6 and TRBJ1-2, with D possibly TRBD1 on 5 matching bases. V lost 4 bases to trimming and J lost 7 bases, with 10 bases between them. CDR3 length: 12 residues. The germline CDR1 and CDR2 sequences are SGHVS and FNYEAQ. CDR3 DNA, as far as it was read: TGTGCCAGCAGCTCCCAGGGTGGTGGC. Protein product: CASSSQGGG. The entire CDR3 protein reads CASSSQGGGYTF.

About this clone itself: The CDR3 extends 3 residues past the end of the read, so its final part is completed from the germline J gene. This chain connects TRBV19 to TRBJ1-2; no clear D. Germline CDR1 LNHDA, CDR2 SQIVND (reference sequence). The CDR3 spans 15 residues. The V and J ends lost 2 bases and 0 bases respectively, with 10 bases between them. Partial CDR3 DNA: TGTGCCAGTAGTATATTCGACACAACTAACTATGGC. Encoded protein: CASSIFDTTNYG. The full CDR3 is CASSIFDTTNYGYTF.

On this clone itself: At one boundary the junction diverges from the germline segment, which might be a read error. Within the sample, other DNA sequences also encode this same CDR3. CDR3 protein: CASSQNRGYEQYF. CDR3 bases read: TGCGCCAGCAGCCAAAACAGGGGATACGAG. The V call is TRBV4-2, the J call TRBJ2-7; 7 bases line up with TRBD1. The sequenced fragment ends 3 residues before the CDR3 boundary, so the rest is inferred from the germline J gene. CDR1 is LGHNA, CDR2 YNFKEQ, per germline. The CDR3 is 13 residues long.

CDR3 loop: CAILDRGNTGELFF. Partial CDR3 DNA: TGTGCCATACTGGACAGGGGGAACACCGGGGAG. The rearrangement joins TRBV10-3 to TRBJ2-2; 9 bases are a match to TRBD1. The read falls 3 residues short of the CDR3 end, and the missing part is taken from the germline J gene. V lost 9 bases, J lost 1 base, and 3 bases stayed unmatched. In germline, CDR1 is ENHRY, CDR2 SYGVKD. The CDR3 length is 14 residues.

Comments on this clone: The read comes to an end 3 residues before the CDR3 does, leaving the germline J gene to fill in the end. This sequence joins TRBV11-1 and TRBJ2-3; D unclear. The V end was cut by 1 base, the J end by 2 bases, with 10 bases between. CDR1 SGHAT and CDR2 FQDESV come from the germline V gene (reference sequence). This CDR3 has 15 residues. The CDR3 sequence is CASSLDLTYTDTQYF. The part of the CDR3 DNA that was read is TGTGCCAGCAGCTTAGATCTGACATACACAGATACG.

A note on this clone: The missing CDR3 end, 3 residues past where the read stops, is filled in from the germline J gene. This chain links TRBV18 with TRBJ2-5; D remains ambiguous. CDR3 length: 13 amino acids. The V gene lost 3 bases and the J gene lost 4 bases, with 9 bases spanning the gap. The V gene's germline CDR1 is KGHSH and CDR2 LQKENI. The sequenced CDR3 bases are TGTGCCAGCTCACCGTCAGTTGGAGAGACC. It is translated as CASSPSVGET. The full CDR3 is CASSPSVGETQYF.

Comments on this clone: Coverage ceases 3 residues before the CDR3 finishes, and the germline J gene fills in the end. The chain couples TRBV30 to TRBJ1-2; possibly TRBD1 for D (5 bases). Germline CDR1 GTSNPN, CDR2 SVGIG (reference sequence). The CDR3 runs to 13 residues. Trimming removed 0 bases at V and 6 bases at J, with 11 bases between. The CDR3 region is CAWSVQGWDGYTF. CDR3 DNA, as far as it was read: TGTGCCTGGAGTGTCCAGGGCTGGGATGGC.

Partial CDR3 DNA: TGTGCCAGCAGTTACATCGGGGGGGCTCGGGAAAAA. Residues: CASSYIGGAREK. The entire CDR3 protein reads CASSYIGGAREKLFF. The chain has TRBV6-2 or TRBV6-3 and TRBJ1-4, with D possibly TRBD1 on 6 matching bases. With the read ending 3 residues before the CDR3 end, the germline J gene is used to fill in that end. Trimming pared 2 bases from V and 8 bases from J, leaving 15 bases between. Germline assignment: CDR1 MNHEY and CDR2 SVGEGT. This CDR3 has 15 amino acids.

To note about this clone: The read gets to within 3 residues of the CDR3 end, and the germline J gene fills in the rest. The chain joins TRBV10-3 to TRBJ1-3; TRBD1 aligns across 7 bases. The V gene's germline CDR1 is ENHRY and CDR2 SYGVKD. After removal of 10 bases from V and 2 bases from J, the junction contained 8 bases not matched to a gene. This CDR3 is 14 amino acids long. The CDR3 DNA, read in part, is TGTGCCACCCAACAGGGGCGGACTGGAAACACC. Translation: CATQQGRTGNT. The entire CDR3 sequence reads CATQQGRTGNTIYF.

Here the CDR3 reads CSAPGLAAINEQFF. The covered CDR3 bases are TGCAGTGCTCCGGGACTAGCGGCTATCAATGAG. The V and J genes are TRBV20-1 and TRBJ2-1; 11 bases agree with TRBD2. The read terminates 3 residues ahead of where the CDR3 ends, so the germline J gene completes it. This CDR3 region has 14 residues. The germline V gene has CDR1 DFQATT and CDR2 SNEGSKA (reference sequence). V lost 5 bases and J lost 6; bases outside the gene matches: 6.

Of note for this clone: The read stops 3 residues short of the end of the CDR3; the missing end is completed from the germline J gene. The V and J genes are TRBV19 and TRBJ2-7; TRBD2 might be the D (6 bases). Germline V lookup: CDR1 LNHDA, CDR2 SQIVND (reference sequence). V was pared by 6 bases and J by 0 bases, with 15 bases between. The CDR3 is 15 amino acids. The chain's CDR3 is CASRRGNLLSYEQYF. The part of the CDR3 DNA that was read is TGTGCCAGTAGGCGCGGGAATTTACTCTCCTACGAG.

Remarks on this clone: The sequenced fragment ends 3 residues before the CDR3 boundary, so the rest is inferred from the germline J gene. V is TRBV5-4 and J is TRBJ2-5; the match to TRBD2 covers 9 bases. The germline gives CDR1 SGHNT, CDR2 YYREEE (reference sequence). The CDR3 length is 15 residues. After removal of 10 bases from V and 5 bases from J, the junction contained 15 bases not matched to a gene. This CDR3 reads CAVTRGGRAGETQYF. The part of the CDR3 DNA that was read is TGTGCCGTCACCAGGGGCGGGAGGGCCGGGGAGACC. The whole variable domain, remainder taken from reference TRBV5-4 and TRBJ2-5, is ETGVTQSPTHLIKTRGQQVTLRCSSQSGHNTVSWYQQALGQGPQFIFQYYREEENGRGNFPPRFSGLQFPNYSSELNVNALELDDSALYLCAVTRGGRAGETQYFGPGTRLLVL.

A remark on this clone: The read ends 3 residues shy of where the CDR3 ends; the end is completed using the germline J gene. The gene calls are TRBV19 and TRBJ2-2, with 8 bases identical to TRBD1. V dropped 4 bases and J dropped 6; count of bases not matched to a gene: 7. Germline CDR1 is LNHDA and CDR2 is SQIVND (reference sequence). The CDR3 is 15 amino acids. The CDR3 bases that were read are TGTGCCAGTAGTACCCCGACAGGGGACCCCGGGGAG. This codes for CASSTPTGDPGE. The whole CDR3 reads CASSTPTGDPGELFF.

In regard to this clone: The CDR3 end lies 3 residues beyond the end of the read and is filled in from the germline J gene. The V call is TRBV7-2, the J call TRBJ2-3; D is possibly TRBD1 (6 bases). Germline CDR1 reads SGHTA; CDR2 reads FQGNSA. This CDR3 has 13 residues. V lost 5 bases and J lost 5, with 11 bases in between. The CDR3 DNA, read in part, is TGTGCCAGCAGCCAGGGACATCAAGATACG. Its translation is CASSQGHQDT. The entire CDR3 protein is CASSQGHQDTQYF.

Regarding this clone: The observed sequence ends 3 residues before the CDR3 terminus, with the missing tail filled in from the germline J gene. V is TRBV30 and J is TRBJ2-2; D perhaps matches TRBD1 (5 bases). The CDR3 runs to 15 residues. The germline gives CDR1 GTSNPN, CDR2 SVGIG (reference sequence). The CDR3 sequence: CAWKKGPNANSPLFF. The CDR3 bases that were read are TGTGCCTGGAAAAAGGGGCCGAATGCTAATTCACCG.

Regarding this clone: The CDR3 extends 3 residues past the end of the read, so its final part is completed from the germline J gene. The chain employs TRBV5-1 and TRBJ2-2, with TRBD2 as a possible D gene (6 bases). V lost 0 bases and J 3 bases, leaving 18 bases between the germline ends. Looked up from germline, CDR1 is SGHRS and CDR2 is YFSETQ. The CDR3 has 18 amino acids. The sequenced CDR3 bases are TGCGCCAGCAGCTTGGACGTCGGGGCCTGGGGGGACACCGGGGAG. This translates into CASSLDVGAWGDTGE. The entire CDR3 sequence reads CASSLDVGAWGDTGELFF.

Comment on this clone: The CDR3 end is not reached by the read, which stops 3 residues before it; the germline J gene fills it in. The chain links TRBV5-1 to TRBJ2-1; 12 bases are shared with TRBD2. CDR3 size: 16 residues. CDR1 and CDR2 (germline): SGHRS, YFSETQ. Trimming cost V 0 bases and J 7 bases; bases outside gene matches: 5. The covered CDR3 bases are TGCGCCAGCAGCTTGGAGGCTAGCGGGGGGGGAAATGAG. Amino acids: CASSLEASGGGNE. The entire CDR3 is CASSLEASGGGNEQFF.

Remarks on this clone: Coverage ceases 3 residues before the CDR3 finishes, and the germline J gene fills in the end. The V call is TRBV7-2, the J call TRBJ2-1, with 8 bases aligning to TRBD1. Germline V gene data show CDR1 as SGHTA and CDR2 as FQGNSA. V shed 5 bases and J 1 base; nucleotides not matched to a gene: 4. This CDR3 is 15 amino acids long. CDR3 DNA (partial): TGTGCCAGCAGCGCAGACAGGGGTTCCTACAATGAG. As protein: CASSADRGSYNE. The entire CDR3 protein reads CASSADRGSYNEQFF.

Notes on this clone: The DNA ends 3 residues before the CDR3 does, and the rest of the CDR3 is filled in from the germline J gene. The gene calls are TRBV10-3 and TRBJ2-7; TRBD2 might be the D (6 bases). Trimming left V 9 bases short and J 2 bases short, with 14 bases between. Germline-derived CDR1 and CDR2 are ENHRY and SYGVKD. The CDR3 length is 13 residues. The CDR3 DNA, read in part, is TGTGCCATACGGGACTTCGATGCCTACGAG. It yields the protein CAIRDFDAYE. The entire CDR3 protein is CAIRDFDAYEQYF.

The CDR3 DNA, read in part, is TGTGCCAGCAGCCCAGGACAGGGAGAGACC. It yields the protein CASSPGQGET. The whole CDR3 protein is CASSPGQGETQYF. V usage is TRBV11-1 and J usage is TRBJ2-5; TRBD1 agrees at 8 bases. The missing CDR3 end, 3 residues past where the read stops, is filled in from the germline J gene. Germline V CDR1 and CDR2: SGHAT, FQDESV (reference sequence). J gave up 4 bases and V 5 bases, and 3 bases lay outside the gene matches. This CDR3 is built from 13 residues.

A remark on this clone: The sequenced fragment ends 3 residues before the CDR3 boundary, so the rest is inferred from the germline J gene. The chain couples TRBV19 to TRBJ1-5; 10 bases are a match to TRBD1. The length of the CDR3 is 16 residues. V was clipped by 5 bases and J by 4 bases; unmatched bases: 8. The germline V gene has CDR1 LNHDA and CDR2 SQIVND (reference sequence). CDR3: CASSAWTGGVNQPQHF. The CDR3 bases that were read are TGTGCCAGTAGTGCTTGGACAGGGGGGGTAAATCAGCCC.

Details on this clone: Read coverage stops 3 residues before the CDR3 terminus; the germline J gene supplies the remainder. The chain is built from TRBV2 and TRBJ2-1; the D gene is possibly TRBD1 (5 bases). Per germline, CDR1 SNHLY and CDR2 FYNNEI. The CDR3 contains 11 residues. Trimming removed 8 bases at V and 6 bases at J, with 8 bases between. CDR3 amino acids: CASQGGNEQFF. The CDR3 DNA, read in part, is TGTGCCAGCCAGGGTGGCAATGAG.